A selection of T cell receptor beta chains follows, all from one sample in a study of blood T cell repertoires in COVID-19. Measured with immunoSEQ multiplex PCR; TCRdb has only the in-frame clones, and not every one. The sample has approximately 230,000 clones, about 91% seen once; the top ten hold roughly 6%. Sequencing was done on a sample of peripheral blood. The receptor source for this set is a woman in her 30s with COVID-19, enrolled during active disease. CDR3s include the opening cysteine and the closing phenylalanine or tryptophan. A D gene is named only where the DNA matches it firmly. Size is stated for part of the rows, as once, few or many counts, or as a class when the clone is expanded.

CDR3 protein: CASSFEGSGELFF
CDR3 DNA: TGTGCCAGCAGCTTCGAGGGTAGCGGGGAGCTGTTTTTT
V gene: TRBV7-9
J gene: TRBJ2-2
clone size: NA
D gene: NA

CDR3 protein: CASSQVRPDTQYF
CDR3 DNA: TGTGCCAGCAGCCAAGTTCGTCCAGATACGCAGTATTTT
V gene: TRBV14
J gene: TRBJ2-3
clone size: NA
D gene: NA

CDR3 protein: CASSLGREGTQYF
CDR3 DNA: TGTGCCAGCAGTTTGGGGCGGGAGGGGACCCAGTACTTC
V gene: TRBV12-3/TRBV12-4
J gene: TRBJ2-5
clone size: NA
D gene: TRBD2

CDR3 protein: CASSQGLSTDTQYF
CDR3 DNA: TGTGCCAGCAGCCAGGGGTTAAGCACAGATACGCAGTATTTT
V gene: TRBV7-2
J gene: TRBJ2-3
clone size: NA
D gene: NA

CDR3 protein: CASSQNGLAGVIDTQYF
CDR3 DNA: TGTGCCAGCAGTCAAAATGGACTAGCGGGAGTCATAGATACGCAGTATTTT
V gene: TRBV28
J gene: TRBJ2-3
clone size: NA
D gene: TRBD2

CDR3 protein: CASSLQAGGSLYNEQFF
CDR3 DNA: TGTGCCAGCAGCTTACAGGCGGGCGGGAGCCTGTACAATGAGCAGTTCTTC
V gene: TRBV7-8
J gene: TRBJ2-1
clone size: NA
D gene: TRBD2

CDR3 protein: CASSFGQREINEQFF
CDR3 DNA: TGTGCCAGCAGCTTTGGCCAGCGGGAGATTAATGAGCAGTTCTTC
V gene: TRBV11-2
J gene: TRBJ2-1
clone size: NA
D gene: TRBD2

CDR3 protein: CASSQDSLATPPPYNEQFF
CDR3 DNA: TGCGCCAGCAGCCAAGACTCCCTAGCTACGCCCCCCCCCTACAATGAGCAGTTCTTC
V gene: TRBV4-1
J gene: TRBJ2-1
clone size: NA
D gene: NA

CDR3 protein: CASSQVRGRVSYEQYF
CDR3 DNA: TGTGCCAGCAGCCAAGTTAGGGGCAGGGTCTCCTACGAGCAGTACTTC
V gene: TRBV3-1/TRBV3-2
J gene: TRBJ2-7
clone size: NA
D gene: NA

CDR3 protein: CASSHERQFF
CDR3 DNA: TGTGCCAGCAGTCACGAGAGGCAGTTCTTC
V gene: TRBV6-5
J gene: TRBJ2-1
clone size: once
D gene: NA

CDR3 protein: CASTPSGGEYNEQFF
CDR3 DNA: TGTGCCAGCACCCCCAGCGGGGGGGAATACAATGAGCAGTTCTTC
V gene: TRBV7-6
J gene: TRBJ2-1
clone size: NA
D gene: TRBD2

CDR3 protein: CASSSTSGGASTDTQYF
CDR3 DNA: TGTGCCAGCAGTTCGACTAGCGGGGGGGCAAGCACAGATACGCAGTATTTT
V gene: TRBV6-2/TRBV6-3
J gene: TRBJ2-3
clone size: NA
D gene: TRBD2

CDR3 protein: CASSLQGKNIQYF
CDR3 DNA: TGTGCCAGCAGTTTACAGGGGAAAAACATTCAGTACTTC
V gene: TRBV28
J gene: TRBJ2-4
clone size: once
D gene: NA

CDR3 protein: CASGYRGFGNTIYF
CDR3 DNA: TGTGCTAGTGGCTACAGGGGTTTCGGAAACACCATATATTTT
V gene: TRBV12-5
J gene: TRBJ1-3
clone size: once
D gene: TRBD1

CDR3 protein: CASSDKVATEAFF
CDR3 DNA: TGTGCCAGCAGCGATAAGGTAGCCACTGAAGCTTTCTTT
V gene: TRBV6-6
J gene: TRBJ1-1
clone size: once
D gene: NA

CDR3 protein: CASSVGHYEQYF
CDR3 DNA: TGTGCCAGCAGCGTGGGGCACTACGAGCAGTACTTC
V gene: TRBV28
J gene: TRBJ2-7
clone size: NA
D gene: NA

CDR3 protein: CASSWGGGELFF
CDR3 DNA: TGTGCCAGCTCCTGGGGGGGCGGGGAGCTGTTTTTT
V gene: TRBV28
J gene: TRBJ2-2
clone size: NA
D gene: TRBD2

CDR3 protein: CASSPTGFRYEQYF
CDR3 DNA: TGTGCCAGCAGCCCCACAGGGTTTAGATACGAGCAGTACTTC
V gene: TRBV3-1/TRBV3-2
J gene: TRBJ2-7
clone size: NA
D gene: NA

CDR3 protein: CASSPSGSYIAKNIQYF
CDR3 DNA: TGTGCCAGCAGTCCTTCCGGGAGCTACATAGCCAAAAACATTCAGTACTTC
V gene: TRBV28
J gene: TRBJ2-4
clone size: once
D gene: NA

CDR3 protein: CATSPYGNQPQHF
CDR3 DNA: TGTGCCACCTCGCCCTATGGCAATCAGCCCCAGCATTTT
V gene: TRBV2
J gene: TRBJ1-5
clone size: NA
D gene: NA

CDR3 protein: CASSYTGGAGYNEQFF
CDR3 DNA: TGTGCCAGCAGTTACACCGGGGGGGCGGGTTACAATGAGCAGTTCTTC
V gene: TRBV6-5
J gene: TRBJ2-1
clone size: once
D gene: TRBD2

CDR3 protein: CATSREASGGSYEQYF
CDR3 DNA: TGTGCCACCAGCAGAGAGGCTAGCGGGGGATCCTACGAGCAGTACTTC
V gene: TRBV15
J gene: TRBJ2-7
clone size: NA
D gene: TRBD2

CDR3 protein: CASSERSSYEQYF
CDR3 DNA: TGCGCCAGCAGTGAACGGTCCTCCTACGAGCAGTACTTC
V gene: TRBV10-1
J gene: TRBJ2-7
clone size: few
D gene: NA

CDR3 protein: CASTFAGQGPSGANVLTF
CDR3 DNA: TGTGCCAGCACCTTCGCGGGACAGGGGCCCTCTGGGGCCAACGTCCTGACTTTC
V gene: TRBV3-1/TRBV3-2
J gene: TRBJ2-6
clone size: NA
D gene: TRBD1

CDR3 protein: CASSLNAAETQYF
CDR3 DNA: TGTGCCAGCAGCTTGAATGCGGCAGAGACCCAGTACTTC
V gene: TRBV5-4
J gene: TRBJ2-5
clone size: NA
D gene: NA

CDR3 protein: CASSFSGNFAQETQYF
CDR3 DNA: TGCGCCAGCAGCTTCTCAGGGAATTTCGCCCAAGAGACCCAGTACTTC
V gene: TRBV5-1
J gene: TRBJ2-5
clone size: NA
D gene: NA

CDR3 protein: CASNAAGRHTEAFF
CDR3 DNA: TGTGCCAGCAACGCCGCGGGACGGCACACTGAAGCTTTCTTT
V gene: TRBV6-5
J gene: TRBJ1-1
clone size: NA
D gene: NA

CDR3 protein: CASSIGDRNPDIQYF
CDR3 DNA: TGTGCCAGTAGTATAGGGGACAGGAACCCAGACATTCAGTACTTC
V gene: TRBV19
J gene: TRBJ2-4
clone size: NA
D gene: TRBD1

CDR3 protein: CASSLSGTGYNSPLHF
CDR3 DNA: TGTGCCAGCAGTTTATCCGGGACAGGGTATAATTCACCCCTCCACTTT
V gene: TRBV28
J gene: TRBJ1-6
clone size: NA
D gene: TRBD1

CDR3 protein: CASSRDYSSDEQYF
CDR3 DNA: TGTGCCAGCAGCCGTGACTATTCCAGCGACGAGCAGTACTTC
V gene: TRBV6-5
J gene: TRBJ2-7
clone size: once
D gene: NA

CDR3 protein: CASSEQGERSPLHF
CDR3 DNA: TGTGCCAGCAGTGAACAGGGGGAGCGCTCACCCCTCCACTTT
V gene: TRBV6-1
J gene: TRBJ1-6
clone size: once
D gene: TRBD1

CDR3 protein: CARTPGLAGPTSSNEQFF
CDR3 DNA: TGTGCCAGGACGCCGGGACTAGCGGGTCCCACTTCGTCCAATGAGCAGTTCTTC
V gene: TRBV25-1
J gene: TRBJ2-1
clone size: NA
D gene: TRBD2

CDR3 protein: CASSGGGENYEQYF
CDR3 DNA: TGTGCCAGCAGCGGCGGGGGGGAAAACTACGAGCAGTACTTC
V gene: TRBV13
J gene: TRBJ2-7
clone size: once
D gene: TRBD2

CDR3 protein: CASGGGTEAFF
CDR3 DNA: TGTGCCAGCGGGGGAGGCACTGAAGCTTTCTTT
V gene: TRBV12-3/TRBV12-4
J gene: TRBJ1-1
clone size: NA
D gene: NA

CDR3 protein: CASSQGLAGGTSTDTQYF
CDR3 DNA: TGTGCCAGCAGCCAAGGCCTAGCGGGGGGAACTAGCACAGATACGCAGTATTTT
V gene: TRBV4-2
J gene: TRBJ2-3
clone size: NA
D gene: TRBD2

CDR3 protein: CASSLGKGDYTF
CDR3 DNA: TGCGCCAGCAGCTTGGGAAAGGGGGACTACACCTTC
V gene: TRBV5-1
J gene: TRBJ1-2
clone size: few
D gene: NA

CDR3 protein: CASSQGGGLSYGYTF
CDR3 DNA: TGCGCCAGCAGCCAGGGAGGGGGGCTCTCTTATGGCTACACCTTC
V gene: TRBV5-1
J gene: TRBJ1-2
clone size: NA
D gene: NA

CDR3 protein: CSASVPGQSGEETQYF
CDR3 DNA: TGCAGTGCTAGTGTCCCGGGACAGTCTGGGGAAGAGACCCAGTACTTC
V gene: TRBV20-1
J gene: TRBJ2-5
clone size: NA
D gene: TRBD1

CDR3 protein: CASSLGGNSPLHF
CDR3 DNA: TGCGCCAGCAGCTTGGGAGGAAATTCACCCCTCCACTTT
V gene: TRBV5-1
J gene: TRBJ1-6
clone size: NA
D gene: NA

CDR3 protein: CAWSPKSGTGLNQPQHF
CDR3 DNA: TGTGCCTGGAGTCCCAAATCCGGGACAGGTCTAAATCAGCCCCAGCATTTT
V gene: TRBV30
J gene: TRBJ1-5
clone size: NA
D gene: TRBD1

CDR3 protein: CASSQGRGEKLFF
CDR3 DNA: TGTGCCAGCAGCCAAGGGAGGGGTGAAAAACTGTTTTTT
V gene: TRBV14
J gene: TRBJ1-4
clone size: NA
D gene: NA